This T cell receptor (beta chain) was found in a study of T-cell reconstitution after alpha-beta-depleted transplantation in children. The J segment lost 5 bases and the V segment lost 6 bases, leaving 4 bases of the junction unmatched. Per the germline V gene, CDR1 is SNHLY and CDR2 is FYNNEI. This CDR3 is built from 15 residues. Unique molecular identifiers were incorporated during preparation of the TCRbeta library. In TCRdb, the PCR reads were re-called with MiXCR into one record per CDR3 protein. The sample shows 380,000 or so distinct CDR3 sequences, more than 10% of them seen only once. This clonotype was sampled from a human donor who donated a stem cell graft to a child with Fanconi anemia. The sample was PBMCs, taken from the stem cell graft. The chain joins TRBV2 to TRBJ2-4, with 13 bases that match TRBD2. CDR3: CASRRGLAGENIQYF. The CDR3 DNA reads TGTGCCAGCAGACGCGGACTAGCGGGGGAAAACATTCAGTACTTC.